The rows below give T cell receptor beta chains drawn from one sample of a study of cytotoxic CD8 clonotypes in ibrutinib-treated CLL. Measured with immunoSEQ multiplex PCR; TCRdb has only the in-frame clones, and not every one. The table lists about 68,000 clones, around 68% of them singletons. Sequenced material: PBMCs, taken after 12 months of ibrutinib treatment. The receptor set was obtained from a human donor with chronic lymphocytic leukemia. CDR3s include the opening cysteine and the closing phenylalanine or tryptophan. The D gene is left open where the match is weak. Clone size is stated in some rows and not others, as once, few, many or a class when expanded.

j_call d_call clone_size v_call cdr3_aa cdr3_nt
TRBJ1-5 - - TRBV5-5 CASSPRDSNQPQHF TGTGCCAGCAGTCCCAGGGATAGCAATCAGCCCCAGCATTTT
TRBJ1-6 - - TRBV28 CASRAKGGSPLHF TGTGCCAGCAGAGCAAAAGGGGGTTCACCCCTCCACTTT
TRBJ1-2 TRBD1 - TRBV7-8 CASSADAGGYGYTF TGTGCCAGCAGCGCAGACGCAGGGGGCTATGGCTACACCTTC
TRBJ1-6 TRBD1 - TRBV27 CASSLRGGTGNSPLHF TGTGCCAGCAGTTTAAGAGGGGGGACAGGGAATTCACCCCTCCACTTT
TRBJ1-1 TRBD1 - TRBV5-4 CASSLAQGQREAFF TGTGCCAGCAGCTTGGCCCAGGGACAGAGAGAAGCTTTCTTT
TRBJ2-1 - - TRBV7-9 CASSLVLPGGQEQFF TGTGCCAGCAGCTTAGTATTACCTGGGGGCCAGGAGCAGTTCTTC
TRBJ1-2 - - TRBV6-6 CASSYRGTNYGYTF TGTGCCAGCAGTTATAGGGGAACTAACTATGGCTACACCTTC
TRBJ2-7 TRBD2 - TRBV6-1 CASSRDYSYEQYF TGTGCCAGCAGTCGGGACTACTCCTACGAGCAGTACTTC
TRBJ1-2 - - TRBV20-1 CSARSSAGYTF TGCAGTGCTAGAAGTTCCGCTGGCTACACCTTC
TRBJ2-7 - - TRBV10-2 CASSESKTRADEQYF TGCGCCAGCAGTGAGTCGAAAACGCGGGCAGACGAGCAGTACTTC
TRBJ1-2 TRBD1 - TRBV7-2 CASSSLQGAGYGYTF TGTGCCAGCAGCTCATTACAGGGGGCGGGGTATGGCTACACCTTC
TRBJ1-5 - few TRBV30 CAWSVGRNQPQHF TGTGCCTGGAGTGTTGGTCGCAATCAGCCCCAGCATTTT
TRBJ2-4 TRBD1 - TRBV6-5 CASRRDSKAKNIQYF TGTGCCAGCAGACGGGACAGCAAAGCCAAAAACATTCAGTACTTC
TRBJ2-7 - - TRBV30 CAWSKTVRAPSYEQYF TGTGCCTGGAGCAAGACGGTCAGGGCTCCCTCCTACGAGCAGTACTTC
TRBJ1-5 - - TRBV6-1 CASSERRGASINQPQHF TGTGCCAGCAGTGAACGGCGGGGGGCCTCAATCAATCAGCCCCAGCATTTT
TRBJ2-3 - - TRBV10-3 CAISESSEDTQYF TGTGCCATCAGTGAGTCTAGCGAAGATACGCAGTATTTT
TRBJ2-7 - - TRBV5-1 CASSLVWAPRTYEQYF TGCGCCAGCAGCTTGGTTTGGGCCCCCAGGACCTACGAGCAGTACTTC
TRBJ2-7 TRBD1 - TRBV12-5 CASRHWDRGYEQYF TGTGCTAGTCGCCACTGGGACAGGGGCTACGAGCAGTACTTC
TRBJ1-2 - - TRBV5-1 CASSLAFGGRADLENYGYTF TGCGCCAGCAGCTTGGCCTTCGGGGGTAGGGCTGACCTGGAGAACTATGGCTACACCTTC
TRBJ2-2 TRBD1 - TRBV11-2 CASSGQGTGELFF TGTGCCAGCAGCGGACAGGGCACCGGGGAGCTGTTTTTT
TRBJ1-6 - few TRBV2 CASTFGSSYNSPLHF TGTGCCAGCACGTTTGGGAGCTCCTATAATTCACCCCTCCACTTT
TRBJ2-1 TRBD2 - TRBV2 CASTGGGQSSYNEQFF TGTGCCAGCACCGGGGGGGGCCAGAGCTCCTACAATGAGCAGTTCTTC
TRBJ2-3 - - TRBV7-8 CASSFTSSVGNTQYF TGTGCCAGCAGCTTCACCTCATCAGTTGGAAATACGCAGTATTTT
TRBJ1-2 - - TRBV15 CATSREKAQGYGYTF TGTGCCACCAGCAGAGAAAAGGCACAGGGTTATGGCTACACCTTC
TRBJ2-1 - - TRBV5-6 CASSLAVGTTYNEQFF TGTGCCAGCAGCTTGGCGGTTGGGACAACCTACAATGAGCAGTTCTTC
TRBJ2-2 - - TRBV5-1 CASSLGRGGELFF TGCGCCAGCAGCTTGGGCCGGGGCGGGGAGCTGTTTTTT
TRBJ2-1 - - TRBV7-2 CASRSAGTLYNEQFF TGTGCCAGCAGATCCGCCGGGACACTCTACAATGAGCAGTTCTTC
TRBJ1-2 - - TRBV6-1 CASSERSYGYTF TGTGCCAGCAGTGAACGTTCCTATGGCTACACCTTC
TRBJ2-5 TRBD2 - TRBV27 CASSLWPETSWQETQYF TGTGCCAGCAGTTTATGGCCTGAGACTAGCTGGCAAGAGACCCAGTACTTC
TRBJ2-3 - once TRBV7-9 CASSARRGDTQYF TGTGCCAGCAGCGCCCGACGTGGGGATACGCAGTATTTT
TRBJ2-7 TRBD1 - TRBV7-9 CASSLVDRGLEQYF TGTGCCAGCAGCTTAGTCGACAGGGGGCTTGAGCAGTACTTC
TRBJ2-5 TRBD2 - TRBV7-2 CASSLAAFRGDWWQETQYF TGTGCCAGCAGCTTAGCAGCGTTCCGGGGGGATTGGTGGCAAGAGACCCAGTACTTC
TRBJ1-1 - few TRBV30 CAWGEQGSTEAFF TGTGCCTGGGGAGAACAGGGAAGCACTGAAGCTTTCTTT
TRBJ1-3 TRBD1 - TRBV28 CASSPPGTAGNTIYF TGTGCCAGCAGTCCGCCCGGGACAGCTGGAAACACCATATATTTT
TRBJ2-3 - - TRBV5-1 CASSLEGTPTDTQYF TGCGCCAGCAGCTTGGAGGGGACCCCCACAGATACGCAGTATTTT
TRBJ1-2 - once TRBV7-2 CASSLGLTREYGYTF TGTGCCAGCAGCTTAGGTCTTACGAGGGAATATGGCTACACCTTC
TRBJ2-4 - few TRBV2 CASGENIQYF TGTGCCAGCGGAGAAAACATTCAGTACTTC
TRBJ2-3 - - TRBV11-2 CASSLESTSTDTQYF TGTGCCAGCAGCTTAGAGTCGACTAGCACAGATACGCAGTATTTT
TRBJ2-2 TRBD1 - TRBV4-3 CASSQEGQGRSGELFF TGCGCCAGCAGCCAAGAGGGACAGGGGAGGTCCGGGGAGCTGTTTTTT
TRBJ1-1 - - TRBV30 CAWRAGALRVGTEAFF TGTGCCTGGAGAGCTGGGGCCCTTCGAGTGGGCACTGAAGCTTTCTTT
TRBJ2-2 - - TRBV5-6 CASTYGWANTGELFF TGTGCCAGCACCTATGGGTGGGCGAACACCGGGGAGCTGTTTTTT
TRBJ2-5 - - TRBV6-4 CASSDETPEWAVRYQYF TGTGCCAGCAGTGACGAAACCCCGGAGTGGGCGGTCAGGTACCAGTACTTC
TRBJ2-7 - - TRBV30 CAWSVGGEQYF TGTGCCTGGAGTGTTGGGGGGGAGCAGTACTTC